This is a list of T cell receptor beta chains from one sample in a study of shared clonotypes between healthy human individuals. Only in-frame clones appear in the TCRdb table, and some are missing; sequencing was by immunoSEQ multiplex PCR. The repertoire consists of about 490,000 clones, with roughly four fifths occurring once and the leading ten covering over 10%. Sequencing was done on a sample of PBMCs. These receptors were obtained from a middle-aged woman in good health. Some clones in this sample may be carry-over from other donors' samples. CDR3s include the opening cysteine and the closing phenylalanine or tryptophan. Each record gives: CDR3 DNA, CDR3 protein, D gene, J gene, clone size, CDR3 length, V gene. D genes are given only for firm matches. A row's size may be missing; if present it is once, few, many or a size class.

DNA: TGTGCCAGCAGCGAACGGGAGTCATCCACAGATACGCAGTATTTT; CDR3: CASSERESSTDTQYF; D: .; J: TRBJ2-3; size: once; length: 15; V: TRBV21-1
DNA: TGTGCCAGCTCACTACAGACAGGGGGCGTACGGGAGACCCAGTACTTC; CDR3: CASSLQTGGVRETQYF; D: TRBD1; J: TRBJ2-5; size: .; length: 16; V: TRBV18
DNA: TGTGCCAGCAGTGATTTGTGGGCCGATCAGCCCCAGCATTTT; CDR3: CASSDLWADQPQHF; D: .; J: TRBJ1-5; size: .; length: 14; V: TRBV2
DNA: TGTGCCTGGAGTTCCACAGCGGAGTACAATGAGCAGTTCTTC; CDR3: CAWSSTAEYNEQFF; D: .; J: TRBJ2-1; size: .; length: 14; V: TRBV30
DNA: TGTGCCAGCAGTTACGACGGAGATAACTATGGCTACACCTTC; CDR3: CASSYDGDNYGYTF; D: .; J: TRBJ1-2; size: few; length: 14; V: TRBV6-5
DNA: TGTGCCAGCAGTGGAGCGGGAGGGGGCGAGCAGTACTTC; CDR3: CASSGAGGGEQYF; D: TRBD2; J: TRBJ2-7; size: .; length: 13; V: TRBV25-1
DNA: TGTGCCAGCAGCTTGGGACTAGCAGTCTCGGCCCAGTACTTC; CDR3: CASSLGLAVSAQYF; D: TRBD2; J: TRBJ2-5; size: .; length: 14; V: TRBV7-9
DNA: TGTGCCAGCAGCTCCCAATTCTCAGCCCTAAGACTCAATGAGCAGTTCTTC; CDR3: CASSSQFSALRLNEQFF; D: .; J: TRBJ2-1; size: .; length: 17; V: TRBV5-4
DNA: TGCGCCAGCAGCCAAGCCCCCTCGTCCTACGAGCAGTACTTC; CDR3: CASSQAPSSYEQYF; D: .; J: TRBJ2-7; size: .; length: 14; V: TRBV4-1
DNA: TGTGCCTGGAGTAGGGGGGGACAATTTGAGAACACTGAAGCTTTCTTT; CDR3: CAWSRGGQFENTEAFF; D: .; J: TRBJ1-1; size: .; length: 16; V: TRBV30
DNA: TGTGCCAGCAGCCCCGGGACACCTTACTATGGCTACACCTTC; CDR3: CASSPGTPYYGYTF; D: .; J: TRBJ1-2; size: .; length: 14; V: TRBV5-6
DNA: TGTGCCAGCAGCCCACGGACAGGGTATCGTAATTCACCCCTCCACTTT; CDR3: CASSPRTGYRNSPLHF; D: TRBD1; J: TRBJ1-6; size: .; length: 16; V: TRBV11-1
DNA: TGCAGCGTTGAAGTGGCGGGAGCTTACAATGTGCAGTTCTTC; CDR3: CSVEVAGAYNVQFF; D: TRBD2; J: TRBJ2-1; size: .; length: 14; V: TRBV29-1
DNA: TGTGCCAGCAGCACCCATGGGGCAGGCTCCGAGCAGTACTTC; CDR3: CASSTHGAGSEQYF; D: .; J: TRBJ2-7; size: .; length: 14; V: TRBV16
DNA: TGTGCTAGCAGCCACGGGGTAGCGGGCGAGCAGTACTTC; CDR3: CASSHGVAGEQYF; D: TRBD2; J: TRBJ2-7; size: .; length: 13; V: TRBV7-7
DNA: TGTGCCAGCAGCTTAGATCAAAGGCGGGAGGAGTTAGAGACCCAGTACTTC; CDR3: CASSLDQRREELETQYF; D: TRBD2; J: TRBJ2-5; size: .; length: 17; V: TRBV11-2
DNA: TGTGCCAGCAGCTCCCGACCCTATGATAGCGGGGAAAGCACAGATACGCAGTATTTT; CDR3: CASSSRPYDSGESTDTQYF; D: TRBD2; J: TRBJ2-3; size: .; length: 19; V: TRBV7-9
DNA: TGTGCCAGCGGAGGACAGGCCACCGGGGAGCTGTTTTTT; CDR3: CASGGQATGELFF; D: TRBD1; J: TRBJ2-2; size: .; length: 13; V: TRBV28
DNA: TGTGCCAGCAGTCATAGACAGGGAAATCAGCCCCAGCATTTT; CDR3: CASSHRQGNQPQHF; D: TRBD1; J: TRBJ1-5; size: .; length: 14; V: TRBV25-1
DNA: TGTGCCAGCTCACCTAATCAAGGTAATGAGCAGTTCTTC; CDR3: CASSPNQGNEQFF; D: .; J: TRBJ2-1; size: .; length: 13; V: TRBV18
DNA: TGTGCCAGCAGAGGGGGCCGGGGGAACACTGAAGCTTTCTTT; CDR3: CASRGGRGNTEAFF; D: TRBD1; J: TRBJ1-1; size: .; length: 14; V: TRBV6-1
DNA: TGTGCCAGCAGCCCCGGACCCTCCCTAGAGACCCAGTACTTC; CDR3: CASSPGPSLETQYF; D: .; J: TRBJ2-5; size: once; length: 14; V: TRBV7-7
DNA: TGTGCCAGCAAGCCCGGGGACAGGGGAGACCAGCCCCAGCATTTT; CDR3: CASKPGDRGDQPQHF; D: TRBD1; J: TRBJ1-5; size: .; length: 15; V: TRBV27
DNA: TGCGCCAGCAGCTTGGTGGGGTACGAGCAGTACTTC; CDR3: CASSLVGYEQYF; D: .; J: TRBJ2-7; size: .; length: 12; V: TRBV5-1
DNA: TGCGCCAGCAGCTTGGTTGGCAGGGGATCTAACTATGGCTACACCTTC; CDR3: CASSLVGRGSNYGYTF; D: .; J: TRBJ1-2; size: .; length: 16; V: TRBV5-1
DNA: TGTGCCAGCAGCTCTGGGGCAGGGGATGACACTGAAGCTTTCTTT; CDR3: CASSSGAGDDTEAFF; D: .; J: TRBJ1-1; size: .; length: 15; V: TRBV7-8
DNA: TGCACCAGCAGCCAAGACCCGGCTAGCGGGAGTTACATTCAGTACTTC; CDR3: CTSSQDPASGSYIQYF; D: .; J: TRBJ2-4; size: once; length: 16; V: TRBV1
DNA: TGTGCCAGCAGCTGGATAGCGGGAGGGACCTACAATGAGCAGTTCTTC; CDR3: CASSWIAGGTYNEQFF; D: TRBD2; J: TRBJ2-1; size: .; length: 16; V: TRBV5-6
DNA: TGTGCCAGCAGCCCCGCGAACTATGGCTACACTTTC; CDR3: CASSPANYGYTF; D: .; J: TRBJ1-2; size: .; length: 12; V: TRBV11-1
DNA: TGTGCCAGCAGTCTAGCGGGAGGGTTCAATGAGCAGTTCTTC; CDR3: CASSLAGGFNEQFF; D: TRBD2; J: TRBJ2-1; size: .; length: 14; V: TRBV7-6
DNA: TGTGCCAGCAGTTCCCTCCGGGACGGCACTGAAGCTTTCTTT; CDR3: CASSSLRDGTEAFF; D: .; J: TRBJ1-1; size: .; length: 14; V: TRBV28
DNA: TGTGCCAGCAGCTTAGGTATAGTCAGTGGTGAGCAGTTCTTC; CDR3: CASSLGIVSGEQFF; D: .; J: TRBJ2-1; size: .; length: 14; V: TRBV7-9
DNA: TGTGCCAGCAGTGGACTAGCGGGGTCGGCCCAGTACTTC; CDR3: CASSGLAGSAQYF; D: TRBD2; J: TRBJ2-5; size: .; length: 13; V: TRBV7-9
DNA: TGCGCCAGCAGCTTGGCGGCGGGCAACAATGAGCAGTTCTTC; CDR3: CASSLAAGNNEQFF; D: .; J: TRBJ2-1; size: .; length: 14; V: TRBV5-1
DNA: TGTGCCAGCAGCCCTCGACAGGGGGGTGGAAACACCATATATTTT; CDR3: CASSPRQGGGNTIYF; D: TRBD1; J: TRBJ1-3; size: .; length: 15; V: TRBV7-6
DNA: TGTGCCAGCAAACTAGCGGGAGTAAGTCATTACGAGCAGTACTTC; CDR3: CASKLAGVSHYEQYF; D: TRBD2; J: TRBJ2-7; size: .; length: 15; V: TRBV27
DNA: TGTGCCAGCAGTTTTGGGGGCCCGGGACTACCAATGACCTACGAGCAGTACTTC; CDR3: CASSFGGPGLPMTYEQYF; D: .; J: TRBJ2-7; size: .; length: 18; V: TRBV28
DNA: TGCGCCAGCAGCTTGGGGGGAACGGCTAATGAAAAACTGTTTTTT; CDR3: CASSLGGTANEKLFF; D: .; J: TRBJ1-4; size: once; length: 15; V: TRBV5-1
DNA: TGTGCCAGCAGCTCCGATCGGACAGGGGGTAGTCAGCCCCAGCATTTT; CDR3: CASSSDRTGGSQPQHF; D: TRBD1; J: TRBJ1-5; size: few; length: 16; V: TRBV7-9
DNA: TGTGCCAGTAGTATGGGGGGGACAGGGTATCAGCCCCAGCATTTT; CDR3: CASSMGGTGYQPQHF; D: TRBD1; J: TRBJ1-5; size: .; length: 15; V: TRBV19
DNA: TGTGCCAGCAGCACCAGGACTAGCGGGAGAGGCTCAGATACGCAGTATTTT; CDR3: CASSTRTSGRGSDTQYF; D: TRBD2; J: TRBJ2-3; size: .; length: 17; V: TRBV5-4
DNA: TGTGCCACCAGCAAGGGTTGGACTAGCAATCAGCCCCAGCATTTT; CDR3: CATSKGWTSNQPQHF; D: .; J: TRBJ1-5; size: .; length: 15; V: TRBV15
DNA: TGTGCCAGCAGTACCAGAAAGACAGGATTCAATCAGCCCCAGCATTTT; CDR3: CASSTRKTGFNQPQHF; D: .; J: TRBJ1-5; size: .; length: 16; V: TRBV28
DNA: TGTGCCTGGAGCGCCGACAGGGGCCTCACGGGATCACCCCTCCACTTT; CDR3: CAWSADRGLTGSPLHF; D: TRBD1; J: TRBJ1-6; size: many; length: 16; V: TRBV30
DNA: TGTGCCAGCAGCGGGGCTGAGGGCTGGGGAACCGGGGAGCTGTTTTTT; CDR3: CASSGAEGWGTGELFF; D: .; J: TRBJ2-2; size: .; length: 16; V: TRBV7-3
DNA: TGTGCCAGCAGCGTAGACAGTTACTCTGGAAACACCATATATTTT; CDR3: CASSVDSYSGNTIYF; D: .; J: TRBJ1-3; size: .; length: 15; V: TRBV9
DNA: TGTGCCAGCAGGCTCAGTACTCTCTTTTATCAAGAGACCCAGTACTTC; CDR3: CASRLSTLFYQETQYF; D: .; J: TRBJ2-5; size: .; length: 16; V: TRBV11-2
DNA: TGTGCCTCGAGCCTCAACAGGGGTAGGCATTCACCCCTCCACTTT; CDR3: CASSLNRGRHSPLHF; D: TRBD1; J: TRBJ1-6; size: many; length: 15; V: TRBV30
DNA: TGTGCCAGCAGCTTAGGAACGGGGACCTACGAGCAGTACTTC; CDR3: CASSLGTGTYEQYF; D: .; J: TRBJ2-7; size: .; length: 14; V: TRBV7-2
DNA: TGTGCCAGTAGTATCGGGGAAGGCCGCCTTCTTTTCTATGGCTACACCTTC; CDR3: CASSIGEGRLLFYGYTF; D: .; J: TRBJ1-2; size: .; length: 17; V: TRBV19
DNA: TGTGCCAGCAGTCGGCTAGCCAGCATGGATGAGCAGTTCTTC; CDR3: CASSRLASMDEQFF; D: .; J: TRBJ2-1; size: .; length: 14; V: TRBV11-3
DNA: TGTGCCAGTAGTATATCGCGGGAGGGCCACGAGACCCAGTACTTC; CDR3: CASSISREGHETQYF; D: TRBD2; J: TRBJ2-5; size: .; length: 15; V: TRBV19
DNA: TGTGCCAGCAGTCAGGGGCGACCGCCCTACAATGAGCAGTTCTTC; CDR3: CASSQGRPPYNEQFF; D: .; J: TRBJ2-1; size: once; length: 15; V: TRBV6-1
DNA: TGTGCCAGCAGCGTAGCTGGGGGCAGTAACACTGAAGCTTTCTTT; CDR3: CASSVAGGSNTEAFF; D: .; J: TRBJ1-1; size: .; length: 15; V: TRBV9
DNA: TGTGCCAGCAGTGAAATGTGGTCTGGAAACACCATATATTTT; CDR3: CASSEMWSGNTIYF; D: .; J: TRBJ1-3; size: .; length: 14; V: TRBV6-1
DNA: TGTGCCAGCAGTGGGGACAGTAGGTACGAGCAGTACTTC; CDR3: CASSGDSRYEQYF; D: TRBD1; J: TRBJ2-7; size: .; length: 13; V: TRBV2